This T cell receptor (beta chain) was profiled in a study of T cell repertoires in cytomegalovirus infection. For the study at large: Public TCR beta signatures were indicative of both CMV infection and a matching HLA type.

One entry per CDR3 protein results from TCRdb running MiXCR on the reads. The sample yields 680,000 or so distinct CDR3 sequences, approximately 34% seen once. The V gene's germline CDR1 is SGHTA and CDR2 FQGNSA. This CDR3 has 12 amino acids. V gave up 2 bases and J gave up 8 bases, with 7 bases separating them. This clonotype was seen repeatedly, ten times or more. Its antigen is unidentified. Study-wide results and caveats: What dominated the ex vivo response were HLA-C-restricted CMV-specific TCR beta clonotypes. Accumulated public TCR beta family frequency recognized individuals carrying CMV together with the relevant HLA.

The J gene is TRBJ2-1, the V gene TRBV7-2; D might be TRBD2 (5 bases). The source material was PBMCs. The clonotype originates from a human donor in good health (CMV status not recorded). Some clones in this sample may be carry-over from other donors' samples. In DNA, the CDR3 is TGTGCCAGCAGCTTATCGAGGGATGAGCAGTTCTTC. It translates to CASSLSRDEQFF. Variable domain in full (rest from reference TRBV7-2 and TRBJ2-1): GAGVSQSPSNKVTEKGKDVELRCDPISGHTALYWYRQSLGQGLEFLIYFQGNSAPDKSGLPSDRFSAERTGGSVSTLTIQRTQQEDSAVYLCASSLSRDEQFFGPGTRLTVL.